Listed below are T cell receptor beta chains from one sample, sequenced in a study of cytotoxic CD8 clonotypes in ibrutinib-treated CLL. Some clones are missing from TCRdb's copy, which holds only in-frame ones; the method was immunoSEQ multiplex PCR. The top ten clones hold less than 55% of a sample with about 29,000 clones, roughly 76% of them seen once. Specimen: PBMCs, collected after 36 months of ibrutinib treatment. The receptors shown here come from a human donor with chronic lymphocytic leukemia. Both conserved end residues are part of each CDR3. The D gene is left open where the match is weak. The size field is filled for only some rows; it gives once, few, many or a size class.

>TRBJ1-2|TRBV19|NA|TRBD1
TGTGCCAGTAGTATGGGACAGTTTAACTATGGCTACACCTTC
CASSMGQFNYGYTF
>TRBJ2-7|TRBV19|NA|TRBD2
TGTGCCAGTAGTATCAGCGGGGGGGCCAACGAGCAGTACTTC
CASSISGGANEQYF
>TRBJ2-1|TRBV5-1|NA|TRBD2
TGCGCCAGCAGCACGGGACTAGTCAGTGAGGAGCAGTTCTTC
CASSTGLVSEEQFF
>TRBJ2-7|TRBV29-1|NA|NA
TGCAGCGCCCGGGGGAATGACGAGCAGTACTTC
CSARGNDEQYF
>TRBJ2-1|TRBV27|NA|NA
TGTGCCAGCAGTCCCCGGGCACCCTGGTCCCACAATGAGCAGTTCTTC
CASSPRAPWSHNEQFF
>TRBJ1-5|TRBV19|once|NA
TGTGCCAGTAGTATTGACAGACCCTATAGCAATCAGCCCCAGCATTTT
CASSIDRPYSNQPQHF
>TRBJ1-2|TRBV9|NA|NA
TGTGCCAGCAGCGACTCATTAGATTATAGCTACACCTTC
CASSDSLDYSYTF
>TRBJ2-7|TRBV5-1|NA|NA
TGCGCCAGCAGCTTAACCGGGGCCTACGAGCAGTACTTC
CASSLTGAYEQYF
>TRBJ1-1|TRBV6-5|NA|NA
TGTGCCAGCAGTTTAACAAGGATTACTGAAGCTTTCTTT
CASSLTRITEAFF
>TRBJ2-7|TRBV7-9|NA|NA
TGTGCCAGCAGCTTAATCTCGCAGTACGAGCAGTACTTC
CASSLISQYEQYF
>TRBJ1-1|TRBV7-3|NA|NA
TGTGCCAGCCGCTTAACGGGGGGCGCGAACACTGAAGCTTTCTTT
CASRLTGGANTEAFF
>TRBJ2-7|TRBV10-3|NA|NA
TGTGCCATCAGTGAGTTCTCCTACGAGCAGTACTTC
CAISEFSYEQYF
>TRBJ2-7|TRBV5-1|NA|TRBD1
TGCGCCAGCTCTACGACAGGGGGAAGTTACGAGCAGTACTTC
CASSTTGGSYEQYF
>TRBJ2-3|TRBV19|NA|NA
TGTGCCAGTAAAGGGGCCGGAAACATTCCCACAGATACGCAGTATTTT
CASKGAGNIPTDTQYF
>TRBJ1-1|TRBV5-1|NA|NA
TGCGCCAGCAGCCCAACAATTCAGACCGCCCCGGGGACTGAAGCTTTCTTT
CASSPTIQTAPGTEAFF
>TRBJ1-1|TRBV11-2|NA|NA
TGTGCCAGCAGCTTAGATATGAACACTGAAGCTTTCTTT
CASSLDMNTEAFF
>TRBJ1-2|TRBV5-4|NA|NA
TGTGCCAGCAGCTTGGAGGGGATGTATGGCTACACCTTC
CASSLEGMYGYTF
>TRBJ1-5|TRBV5-6|NA|TRBD1
TGTGCCAGCAGCTCACAGGGGAGGGGCGCTGAAGGGCCCCAGCATTTT
CASSSQGRGAEGPQHF
>TRBJ2-2|TRBV11-2|NA|NA
TGTGCCAGCCCGGGGCGGGGCGGGGAGCTGTTTTTT
CASPGRGGELFF
>TRBJ2-3|TRBV7-3|once|NA
TGTGCCAGCAGCATACTAGGGGACACGCAGTATTTT
CASSILGDTQYF
>TRBJ2-5|TRBV10-3|once|NA
TGTGCCATCAGTGTCGGGTGGGGACGCGAGACCCAGTACTTC
CAISVGWGRETQYF
>TRBJ2-7|TRBV6-5|NA|NA
TGTGCCAGCAGTGAAAGGGGATACTCCTACGAGCAGTACTTC
CASSERGYSYEQYF
>TRBJ2-6|TRBV4-3|NA|NA
TGCGCCAGCAGCCAAGATATCGCAACAGCGTTCTTAGCTGGGGCCAACGTCCTGACTTTC
CASSQDIATAFLAGANVLTF
>TRBJ2-1|TRBV10-3|NA|NA
TGTGCCATCAGTGGAGGGACCTCCTCCAATGAGCAGTTCTTC
CAISGGTSSNEQFF
>TRBJ1-3|TRBV6-1|NA|TRBD1
TGTGCCAGCAGTGAAGGGGGGACAGGGGCCGGAAACACCATATATTTT
CASSEGGTGAGNTIYF
>TRBJ1-1|TRBV25-1|NA|NA
TGTGCCAGCAGTGAATTAGCAGGGGTGACTGAAGCTTTCTTT
CASSELAGVTEAFF
>TRBJ2-3|TRBV11-2|NA|NA
TGTGCCAGCAGCTCCGACCTACTCACAGATACGCAGTATTTT
CASSSDLLTDTQYF
>TRBJ1-2|TRBV5-4|NA|NA
TGTGCCAGCAGCTCCTGGGGAACACCGACAGACCCGAACTATGGCTACACCTTC
CASSSWGTPTDPNYGYTF
>TRBJ2-7|TRBV7-9|NA|NA
TGTGCCAGCAGCCGTCCCCCTCCCTGGGAGTACGAGCAGTACTTC
CASSRPPPWEYEQYF
>TRBJ2-3|TRBV2|NA|NA
TGTGCTTCGGGCCGCTCAGATACGCAGTATTTT
CASGRSDTQYF
>TRBJ1-5|TRBV30|NA|NA
TGTGCCTGGAGTGAGGGGGGCAATCAGCCCCAGCATTTT
CAWSEGGNQPQHF
>TRBJ1-2|TRBV5-1|NA|TRBD1
TGCGCCAGCAGCTTAGGGATTTACCGGGACAGGGATGCTGGCTACACCTTC
CASSLGIYRDRDAGYTF
>TRBJ1-5|TRBV11-2|NA|NA
TGTGCCAGCAGCCGAGACAGGTCCAATCAGCCCCAGCATTTT
CASSRDRSNQPQHF
>TRBJ2-7|TRBV5-1|once|NA
TGCGCCAGCAGCTTACGGGACGCCTCCTACGAGCAGTACTTC
CASSLRDASYEQYF
>TRBJ2-3|TRBV5-4|NA|NA
TGTGCCAGCAGTTCTCAGGGAGGCGTTGGAGATACGCAGTATTTT
CASSSQGGVGDTQYF
>TRBJ1-1|TRBV6-5|NA|NA
TGTGCCAGCAGCTGGGGACGGTTGAACACTGAAGCTTTCTTT
CASSWGRLNTEAFF
>TRBJ2-7|TRBV5-6|NA|NA
TGTGCCAGCAGCGGCCGAAGGGCCCCCTACGAGCAGTACTTC
CASSGRRAPYEQYF
>TRBJ1-2|TRBV5-5|NA|TRBD1
TGTGCCAGCAGCTTTCCCGGGACAGGCCTCGGCTACACCTTC
CASSFPGTGLGYTF
>TRBJ2-7|TRBV5-6|NA|NA
TGTGCCAGCAGCCCGGTGGGCCGGGGCGAGCAGTACTTC
CASSPVGRGEQYF
>TRBJ1-3|TRBV13|NA|TRBD1
TGTGCCAGCAGCTTAGGCCCAGACAGGGGACATCTCTCTGACTCTGGAAACACCATATATTTT
CASSLGPDRGHLSDSGNTIYF
>TRBJ2-7|TRBV27|NA|NA
TGTGCCAGCAGTTCCCTAGGGGGGCTGAGGGAGCAGTACTTC
CASSSLGGLREQYF
>TRBJ2-2|TRBV5-4|few|NA
TGTGCCAGCAGCCCTAAGGGACCGCTAGGGGGGGAGCTGTTTTTT
CASSPKGPLGGELFF
>TRBJ1-2|TRBV7-2|NA|NA
TGTGCCAGCAGCCCCGGTCGAGGCTATGGCTACACCTTC
CASSPGRGYGYTF
>TRBJ2-5|TRBV5-1|NA|TRBD1
TGCGCCAGCAGCTTATGGACAGGGGAGGGAGAGACCCAGTACTTC
CASSLWTGEGETQYF
>TRBJ2-1|TRBV6-5|NA|NA
TGTGCCAGCAGTTACTCCGGGATTGAGCAGTTCTTC
CASSYSGIEQFF
>TRBJ1-1|TRBV5-1|NA|TRBD1
TGCGCCAGCAGCCTGGGACAGGGGGCTTTGAACACTGAAGCTTTCTTT
CASSLGQGALNTEAFF
>TRBJ1-1|TRBV29-1|NA|NA
TGCAGCGCCGAAGGAGGCATGAACACTGAAGCTTTCTTT
CSAEGGMNTEAFF
>TRBJ2-2|TRBV2|NA|NA
TGTGCCAGCAGGGCCGTCCTTTTTGAGCTGTTTTTT
CASRAVLFELFF
>TRBJ2-2|TRBV7-6|NA|TRBD1
TGTGCCAGCAGCCGGACAGGGCCCACCGGGGAGCTGTTTTTT
CASSRTGPTGELFF
>TRBJ1-2|TRBV29-1|NA|NA
TGCAGCGTTGGCGAAGGCTATGGCTACACCTTC
CSVGEGYGYTF
>TRBJ1-2|TRBV18|NA|NA
TGTGCCAGCTCACCGAGTTCCTCAACACTCTATGGCTACACCTTC
CASSPSSSTLYGYTF
>TRBJ1-1|TRBV5-1|NA|NA
TGCGCCAGCAGCCCCGGGGGGGGGTTCACGAGCACTGAAGCTTTCTTT
CASSPGGGFTSTEAFF
>TRBJ1-2|TRBV6-5|once|NA
TGTGCCAGCAGTAGGGACGGAGGTCTCTATGGCTACACCTTC
CASSRDGGLYGYTF
>TRBJ2-1|TRBV7-2|NA|NA
TGTGCCAGCAGCCCCACCCGAGGGGAGCAGTTCTTC
CASSPTRGEQFF
>TRBJ1-5|TRBV7-2|NA|NA
TGTGCCAGCAGCTTAGAGAGGTTTCAGCCCCAGCATTTT
CASSLERFQPQHF